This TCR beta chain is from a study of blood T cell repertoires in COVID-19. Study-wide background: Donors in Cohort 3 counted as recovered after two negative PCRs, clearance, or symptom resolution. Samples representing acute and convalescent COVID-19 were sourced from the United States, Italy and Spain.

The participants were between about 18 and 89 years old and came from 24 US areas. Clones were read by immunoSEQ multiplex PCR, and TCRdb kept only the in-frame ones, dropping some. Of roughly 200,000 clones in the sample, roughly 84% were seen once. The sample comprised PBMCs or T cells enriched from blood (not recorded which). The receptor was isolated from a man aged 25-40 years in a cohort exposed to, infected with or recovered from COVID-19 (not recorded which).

CDR3 amino acids: CASSRGGYGTEAFF. The DNA of the CDR3 is TGTGCCAGCAGCCGAGGGGGCTATGGCACTGAAGCTTTCTTT. This sequence joins TRBV13 and TRBJ1-1; 7 bases agree with TRBD1. This CDR3 contains 14 residues. Germline V CDR1 and CDR2: PRHDT, FYEKMQ (reference sequence). After removal of 5 bases from V and 4 bases from J, the junction contained 7 bases not matched to a gene.